This T cell receptor beta chain was sequenced for a study of Graves' ophthalmopathy and Graves' hyperthyroidism. Other autoimmune diseases, uncontrolled infections, pregnancy or lactation excluded patients from enrollment. The authors isolated PBMCs from 8 to 10 ml of fresh peripheral blood. Overall study results and limits: Ophthalmopathy versus stable hyperthyroidism: 13-signature model gave less than 90% sensitivity, less than 83% specificity. Blood also contained most of the expanded thyroid clonotypes above 0.001 frequency.

Germline V gene lookup returns CDR1 SGHAT and CDR2 FQNNGV. This CDR3 comprises 13 residues. V lost 5 bases and J lost 4, with 11 bases in between. As the template, RNA transcripts were used to amplify TCR beta CDR3 regions. The first-round RT-PCR employed HTBI primers together with the Qiagen OneStep RT-PCR kit. A multiplex PCR was then performed as the second round. TCRdb used MiXCR to reprocess the multiplex PCR reads, holding one entry per CDR3 protein. The repertoire holds approximately 160,000 distinct CDR3 sequences, with less than 45% as singletons. In this sample, this clonotype turned up many times. Its antigen is currently unknown.

This chain links TRBV11-2 with TRBJ1-1; no clear D. This TCR derives from a woman between 35 and 50 years old with Graves' ophthalmopathy. Sequenced sample: peripheral blood. This CDR3 is CASSKAYGTEAFF. DNA for the CDR3: TGTGCCAGCAGCAAGGCTTATGGCACTGAAGCTTTCTTT.